This T cell receptor beta chain is drawn from a study of tumor and adjacent non-tumor tissue in lung cancer (dated by TCRdb to 2016 to 2018). Study-wide context: By cancer type, the cohort comprised approximately twelve adenocarcinoma patients, 2 squamous cell carcinoma patients and 1 small cell lung cancer patient. Among the roughly 15 patients, ages ranged from about 31 to 76 years, about 10 were men and 5 were women, and disease was TNM stage I to III. A total of some 130,000,000 productive TCRbeta reads were generated by sequencing, corresponding to an average of approximately 4.3 million reads per sample. The study compared bulk TCRbeta repertoires from lung tumor tissue and matched distant non-tumor lung tissue of about 16 lung cancer patients. TCRbeta CDR3 sequencing was performed on about 30 paired specimens, with one tumor sample and one normal lung sample collected per patient. On the study overall, not on this receptor specifically: Neither the sequencing platform nor unique molecular identifiers are named or mentioned anywhere in the methods. TCR diversity was significantly higher in younger patients, and higher tumor TCR diversity was associated with shorter overall and disease-free survival. TCR diversity (inverse Simpson) was significantly higher in tumor than in normal lung tissue (431.37 vs 166.20, P = 0.0075, Mann-Whitney U test). A significantly larger cumulative share of the repertoire was made up by the top 100 clones in normal lung than in tumor tissue. With only roughly 15 patients in the cohort, the authors noted that larger samples and more detailed clinical data are needed. Because peripheral blood was not sequenced, the blood TCRbeta repertoires of the lung cancer patients in the study went unexamined.

As for this clonotype: The antigen this receptor binds is unknown. No quality values exist for individual bases; no much larger clone is one base distant.

The germline V gene (reference sequence) specifies DFQATT as CDR1 and SNEGSKA as CDR2. After removal of 0 bases from V and 8 bases from J, the junction retains 13 bases not matched to a gene. The CDR3 runs 17 amino acids, cysteine and phenylalanine included. Only the CDR3 DNA stays, 51 bases, in frame from base 1. RNA was isolated from bulk, unsorted tissue, and RNA quality was assessed with a NanoDrop ND-1000 and an Agilent 2100. Newly diagnosed lung cancer patients without prior chemotherapy who had been admitted for thoracic surgery in China between August and November 2014 were enrolled as donors. The study excluded patients who had received radiotherapy or chemotherapy before or who had another cancer at the same time. Surgical tissue pieces of about 1-2.1 cm3 were preserved in RNAlater solution and were kept at -80 degrees C until use. Library method: multiplex PCR. The reads were generated on an Illumina HiSeq 2500. Following protocols modified from ARM-PCR, the researchers constructed TCRbeta libraries through three rounds of nested PCR with primers (Table S4). Before sequencing, PCR products of 200-500 bp were excised from the gel and purified with the QIAquick gel extraction kit. The published analysis was carried out like this. Trimmomatic was used to clean the reads, FLASH merged the cleaned reads into complete CDR3 sequences, and MiTCR assigned the sequences to V(D)J germline segments. VDJtools was used to compute clonal diversity as the inverse Simpson's index. In-frame sequences lacking a premature stop codon were counted as productive reads. TCRdb itself trimmed the public reads at Q25 with fastp, ran MiXCR and retained productive beta chains. Entries are consolidated by CDR3 protein sequence, retaining the most common genes and DNA. Here the V and J calls rest on TCRdb's processing, not on the authors' analysis. The sample includes about 120,000 distinct CDR3 sequences, with nearly 85% observed a single time. The top ten clones comprise 22% of the sample.

The sequence is built from TRBV20-1 and TRBJ2-1; 10 junctional bases match TRBD2. Sequencing input: lung tumor tissue. The receptor comes from a man aged 65 to 79 with non-small cell lung cancer. The CDR3 sequence is CSARDHSGGAGWDEQFF. The bases read TGCAGTGCTAGAGATCACAGCGGGGGGGCCGGATGGGATGAGCAGTTCTTC.